The rows below give T cell receptor beta chains drawn from one sample of a study of identifying expanded T cells in peripheral blood. The repertoire was sequenced with immunoSEQ multiplex PCR; TCRdb's copy has only in-frame clones and lacks some. The top ten clones hold approximately 2.6% of a sample with 75,000 to 95,000 clones, approximately 91% of them seen once. Sequencing was performed on blood. All receptors derive from a person aged 18 to 70 in good health. Both conserved end residues are part of each CDR3. Fields, in order: D gene, J gene, clone size, V gene, CDR3 protein, CDR3 DNA. D genes are given only for firm matches. Expanded clones get a size class; other rows say once, few or many, or leave the size out.

TRBD2 TRBJ2-1 . TRBV2 CASRELAGGRNNEQFF TGTGCCAGCAGGGAACTAGCGGGGGGACGCAACAATGAGCAGTTCTTC
TRBD1 TRBJ1-5 once TRBV18 CASSSTGGHQPQHF TGTGCCAGCTCATCCACAGGGGGCCATCAGCCCCAGCATTTT
TRBD2 TRBJ2-2 few TRBV7-8 CASSSPTGLAGINTGELFF TGTGCCAGCAGCTCCCCCACTGGACTAGCGGGGATAAACACCGGGGAGCTGTTTTTT
. TRBJ1-1 . TRBV27 CASSPPGVGPHEAFF TGTGCCAGCAGCCCTCCAGGGGTGGGGCCCCATGAAGCTTTCTTT
. TRBJ1-4 . TRBV30 CAWSRDVEKLFF TGTGCCTGGAGTCGGGACGTTGAAAAACTGTTTTTT
. TRBJ1-1 . TRBV21-1 CAPLPPGQGDTEAFF TGTGCTCCGCTGCCTCCGGGACAGGGAGACACTGAAGCTTTCTTT
. TRBJ2-1 once TRBV7-3 CASSWGSSNEQFF TGTGCCAGCAGCTGGGGATCTAGCAATGAGCAGTTCTTC
. TRBJ1-1 . TRBV9 CASSAVGPGRWDTEAFF TGTGCCAGCAGCGCAGTAGGACCGGGGCGGTGGGACACTGAAGCTTTCTTT
. TRBJ2-7 . TRBV30 CAWSAPNQSGYEQYF TGTGCCTGGAGTGCTCCGAACCAGTCAGGCTACGAGCAGTACTTC
. TRBJ2-2 . TRBV7-9 CASSLGPGELFF TGTGCCAGCAGCTTAGGGCCCGGGGAGCTGTTTTTT
TRBD1 TRBJ2-1 . TRBV29-1 CSVEEPGTGVKGSEQFF TGCAGCGTTGAAGAACCTGGGACAGGGGTAAAGGGGAGTGAGCAGTTCTTC
TRBD2 TRBJ2-5 . TRBV10-3 CAISESSPTSGRLGGETQYF TGTGCCATCAGTGAGTCGTCCCCGACTAGCGGGAGGCTGGGGGGAGAGACCCAGTACTTC
. TRBJ2-6 . TRBV19 CASSITGANVLTF TGTGCCAGTAGTATAACCGGGGCCAACGTCCTGACTTTC